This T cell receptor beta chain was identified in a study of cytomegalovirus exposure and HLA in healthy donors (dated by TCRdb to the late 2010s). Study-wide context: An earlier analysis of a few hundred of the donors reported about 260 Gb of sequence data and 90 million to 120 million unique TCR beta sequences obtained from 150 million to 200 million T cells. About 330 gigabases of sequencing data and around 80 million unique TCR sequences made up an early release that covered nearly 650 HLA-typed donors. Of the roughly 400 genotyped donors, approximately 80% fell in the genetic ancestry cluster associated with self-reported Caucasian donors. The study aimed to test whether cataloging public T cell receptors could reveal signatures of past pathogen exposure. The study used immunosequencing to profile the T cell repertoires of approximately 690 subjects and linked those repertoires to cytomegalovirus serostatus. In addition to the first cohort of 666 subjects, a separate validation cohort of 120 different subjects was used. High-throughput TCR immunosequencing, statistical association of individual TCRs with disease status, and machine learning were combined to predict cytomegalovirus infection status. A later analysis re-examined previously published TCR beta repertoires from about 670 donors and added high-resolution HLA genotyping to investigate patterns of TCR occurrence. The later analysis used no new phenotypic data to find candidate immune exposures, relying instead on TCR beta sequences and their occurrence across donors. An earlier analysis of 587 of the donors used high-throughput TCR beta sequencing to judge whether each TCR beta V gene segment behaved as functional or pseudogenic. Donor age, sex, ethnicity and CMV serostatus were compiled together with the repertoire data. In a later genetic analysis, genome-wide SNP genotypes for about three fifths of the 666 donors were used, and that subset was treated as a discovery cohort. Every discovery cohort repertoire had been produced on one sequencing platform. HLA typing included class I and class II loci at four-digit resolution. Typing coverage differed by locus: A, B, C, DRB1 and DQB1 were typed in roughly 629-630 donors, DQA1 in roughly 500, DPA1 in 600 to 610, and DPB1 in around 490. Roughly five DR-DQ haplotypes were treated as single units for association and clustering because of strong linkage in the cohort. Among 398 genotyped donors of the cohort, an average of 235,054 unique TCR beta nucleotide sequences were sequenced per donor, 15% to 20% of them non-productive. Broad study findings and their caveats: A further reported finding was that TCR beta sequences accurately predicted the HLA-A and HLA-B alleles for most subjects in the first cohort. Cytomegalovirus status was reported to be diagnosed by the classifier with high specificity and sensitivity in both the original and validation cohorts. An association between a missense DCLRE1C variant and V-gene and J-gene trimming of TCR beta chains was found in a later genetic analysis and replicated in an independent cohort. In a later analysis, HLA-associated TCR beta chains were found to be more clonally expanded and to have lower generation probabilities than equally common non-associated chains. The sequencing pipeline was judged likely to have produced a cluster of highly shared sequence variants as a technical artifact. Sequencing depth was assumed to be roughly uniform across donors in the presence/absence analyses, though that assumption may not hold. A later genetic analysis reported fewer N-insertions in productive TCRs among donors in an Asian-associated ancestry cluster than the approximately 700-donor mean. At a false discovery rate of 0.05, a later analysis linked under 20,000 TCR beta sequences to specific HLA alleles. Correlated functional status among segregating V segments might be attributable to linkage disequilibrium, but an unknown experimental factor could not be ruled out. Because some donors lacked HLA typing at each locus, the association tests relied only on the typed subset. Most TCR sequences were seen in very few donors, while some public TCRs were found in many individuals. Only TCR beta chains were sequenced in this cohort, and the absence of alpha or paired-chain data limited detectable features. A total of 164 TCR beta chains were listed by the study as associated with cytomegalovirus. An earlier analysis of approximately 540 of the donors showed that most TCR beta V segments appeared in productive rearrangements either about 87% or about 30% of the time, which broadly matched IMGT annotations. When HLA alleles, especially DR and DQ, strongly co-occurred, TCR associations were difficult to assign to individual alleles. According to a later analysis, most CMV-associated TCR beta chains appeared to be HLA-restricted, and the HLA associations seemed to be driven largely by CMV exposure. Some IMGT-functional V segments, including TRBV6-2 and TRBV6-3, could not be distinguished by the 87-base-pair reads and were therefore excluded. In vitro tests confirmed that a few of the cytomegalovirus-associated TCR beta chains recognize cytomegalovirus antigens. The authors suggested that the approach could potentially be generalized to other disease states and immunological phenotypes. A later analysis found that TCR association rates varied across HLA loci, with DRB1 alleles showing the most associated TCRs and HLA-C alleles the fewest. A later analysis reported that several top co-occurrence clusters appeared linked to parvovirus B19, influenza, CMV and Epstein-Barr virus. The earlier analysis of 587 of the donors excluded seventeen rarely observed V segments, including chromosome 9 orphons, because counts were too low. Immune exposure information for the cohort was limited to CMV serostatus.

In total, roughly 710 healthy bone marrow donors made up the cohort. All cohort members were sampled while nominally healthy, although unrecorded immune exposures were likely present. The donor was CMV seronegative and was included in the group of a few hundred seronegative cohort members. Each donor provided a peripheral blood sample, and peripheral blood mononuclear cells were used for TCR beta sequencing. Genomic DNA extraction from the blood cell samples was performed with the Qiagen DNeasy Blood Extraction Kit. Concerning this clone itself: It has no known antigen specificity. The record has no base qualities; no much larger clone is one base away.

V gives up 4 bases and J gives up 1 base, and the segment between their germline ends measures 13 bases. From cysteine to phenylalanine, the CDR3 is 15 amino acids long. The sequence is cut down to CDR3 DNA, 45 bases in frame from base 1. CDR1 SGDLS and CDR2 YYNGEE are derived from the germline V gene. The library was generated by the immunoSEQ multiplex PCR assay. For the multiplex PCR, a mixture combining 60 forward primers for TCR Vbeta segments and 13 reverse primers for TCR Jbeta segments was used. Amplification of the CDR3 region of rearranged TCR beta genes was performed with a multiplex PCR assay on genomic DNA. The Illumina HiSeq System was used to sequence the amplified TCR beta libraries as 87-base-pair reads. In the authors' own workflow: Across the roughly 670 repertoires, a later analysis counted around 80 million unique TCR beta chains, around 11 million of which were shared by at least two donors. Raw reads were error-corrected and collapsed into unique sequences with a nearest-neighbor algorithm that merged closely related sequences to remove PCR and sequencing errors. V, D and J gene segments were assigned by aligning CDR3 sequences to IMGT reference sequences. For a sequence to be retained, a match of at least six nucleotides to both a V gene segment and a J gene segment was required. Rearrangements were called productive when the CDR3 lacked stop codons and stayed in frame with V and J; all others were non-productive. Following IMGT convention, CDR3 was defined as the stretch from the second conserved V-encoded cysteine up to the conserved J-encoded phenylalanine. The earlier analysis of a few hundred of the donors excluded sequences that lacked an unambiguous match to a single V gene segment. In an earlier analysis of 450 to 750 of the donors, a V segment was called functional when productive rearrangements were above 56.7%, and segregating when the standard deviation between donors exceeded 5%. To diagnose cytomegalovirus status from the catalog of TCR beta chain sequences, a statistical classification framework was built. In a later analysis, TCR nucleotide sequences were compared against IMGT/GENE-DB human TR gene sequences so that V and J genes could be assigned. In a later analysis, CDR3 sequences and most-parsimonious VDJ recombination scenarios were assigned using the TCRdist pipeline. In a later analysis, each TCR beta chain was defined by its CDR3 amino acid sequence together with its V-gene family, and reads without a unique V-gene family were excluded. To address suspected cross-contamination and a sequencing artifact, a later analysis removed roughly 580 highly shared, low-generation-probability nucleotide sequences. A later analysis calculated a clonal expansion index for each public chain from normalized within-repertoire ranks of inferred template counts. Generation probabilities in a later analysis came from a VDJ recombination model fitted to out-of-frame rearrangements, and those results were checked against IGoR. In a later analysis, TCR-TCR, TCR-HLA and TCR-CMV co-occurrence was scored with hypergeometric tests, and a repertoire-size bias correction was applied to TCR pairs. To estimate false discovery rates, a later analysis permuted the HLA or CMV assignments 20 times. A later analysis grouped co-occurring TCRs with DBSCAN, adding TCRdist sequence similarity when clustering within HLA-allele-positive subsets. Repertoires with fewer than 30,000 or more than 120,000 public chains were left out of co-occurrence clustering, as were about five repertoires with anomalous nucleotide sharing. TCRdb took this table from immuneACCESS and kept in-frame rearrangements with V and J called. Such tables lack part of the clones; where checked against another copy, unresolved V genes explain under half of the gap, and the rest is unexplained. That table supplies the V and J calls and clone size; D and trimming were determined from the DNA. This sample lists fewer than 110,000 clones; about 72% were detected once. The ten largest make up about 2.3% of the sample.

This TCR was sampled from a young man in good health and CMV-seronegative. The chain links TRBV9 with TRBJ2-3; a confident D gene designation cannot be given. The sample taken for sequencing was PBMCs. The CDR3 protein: CASSYTPAGTDTQYF. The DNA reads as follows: TGTGCCAGCAGCTACACACCGGCGGGCACAGATACGCAGTATTTT.